The 18 T cell receptor beta chains reported below all come from one sample, sequenced in a study of cytotoxic CD8 clonotypes in ibrutinib-treated CLL. This table comes from immunoSEQ multiplex PCR, and its TCRdb copy is limited to in-frame clones, with some not included. The table shows 9,400 or so clones, with roughly 57% occurring only once. The sample consisted of PBMCs, taken before ibrutinib treatment. The receptors were sampled from a human donor with chronic lymphocytic leukemia.

This chain connects TRBV2 to TRBJ2-4, with D perhaps TRBD2 (6 bases). The CDR3 loop spans 16 amino acids. Trimming cost V 6 bases and J 1 base, with 16 bases left between them. Germline loops: CDR1 SNHLY, CDR2 FYNNEI. This chain's CDR3 is CASSSGDPWAKNIQYF. CDR3 DNA sequence: TGTGCCAGCAGCTCGGGGGACCCCTGGGCCAAAAACATTCAGTACTTC. The whole variable domain, filled in from reference TRBV2 and TRBJ2-4, reads EPEVTQTPSHQVTQMGQEVILRCVPISNHLYFYWYRQILGQKVEFLVSFYNNEISEKSEIFDDQFSVERPDGSNFTLKIRSTKLEDSAMYFCASSSGDPWAKNIQYFGAGTRLSVL.

Details on this clone: The junction departs from the called germline gene at one end, perhaps through a read error. The chain is built from TRBV7-6 and TRBJ2-7; D is ambiguous. CDR1 is SGHVS, CDR2 FNYEAQ, per germline. This CDR3 spans 12 amino acids. The CDR3 loop reads CASSRPLGPPDF. The CDR3 nucleotides read TGTGCCAGCAGCCGTCCCCTAGGCCCTCCTGACTTC.

V is TRBV7-8 and J is TRBJ2-4; 14 bases are shared with TRBD2. The germline V gene has CDR1 SGHVS and CDR2 FQNEAQ. The CDR3 consists of 19 residues. After removal of 5 bases from V and 1 base from J, the junction contained 10 bases not matched to a gene. The CDR3 reads CASSILTSGRVGAKNIQYF. The CDR3 DNA sequence: TGTGCCAGCAGCATCTTGACTAGCGGGAGGGTGGGGGCCAAAAACATTCAGTACTTC.

This clone was counted between two and nine times. The J gene is TRBJ2-7, the V gene TRBV6-6; 10 positions match TRBD1. The CDR3 length is 15 residues. Germline values: CDR1 MNHNY, CDR2 SVGAGI (reference sequence). With 4 bases clipped from V and 4 bases from J, the junction kept 7 bases outside the gene matches. CDR3 DNA sequence: TGTGCCAGCAGTTTGGGATCGGGACAGGGGTACGAGCAGTACTTC. Its translation: CASSLGSGQGYEQYF.

The chain links TRBV19 to TRBJ2-3, with no clear D. Trimming pared 5 bases from V and 1 base from J, leaving 16 bases between. The length of the CDR3 is 16 residues. Looked up from germline, CDR1 is LNHDA and CDR2 is SQIVND (reference sequence). The CDR3 DNA reads as TGTGCCAGTAGTTCGCCCAGGAAAATTGGCACAGATACGCAGTATTTT. This sequence encodes CASSSPRKIGTDTQYF.

This chain links TRBV19 with TRBJ2-3; D is unclear. Germline V gives CDR1 LNHDA, CDR2 SQIVND (reference sequence). V lost 3 bases and J lost 6, with 7 bases in between. This CDR3 has 12 residues. The DNA for the CDR3 is TGTGCCAGTAGTATCCGACGGGATACGCAGTATTTT. It encodes CASSIRRDTQYF.

The chain combines TRBV4-2 with TRBJ1-2; D call uncertain. The CDR3 is 15 amino acids. V lost 2 bases and J lost 0, with 10 bases in between. CDR1 is LGHNA, CDR2 YNFKEQ, per germline. CDR3 bases: TGTGCCAGCAGCCAACCGGACGTATCTAACTATGGCTACACCTTC. This gives the protein CASSQPDVSNYGYTF.

This clone was detected only a few times. The chain recombines TRBV7-3 with TRBJ2-3; D gene ambiguous. Germline assignment: CDR1 SGHTA and CDR2 FQGTGA. The CDR3 is 15 residues long. Trimming left V 4 bases short and J 2 bases short, with 13 bases between. Written as DNA, the CDR3 is TGTGCCAGCAGCTCAAGACCGGGTGCCACAGATACGCAGTATTTT. Translating it yields CASSSRPGATDTQYF.

This sequence joins TRBV7-2 and TRBJ1-4, with no clear D. The CDR3 length is 15 residues. CDR1 is SGHTA and CDR2 is FQGNSA in the germline V gene. Trimming took 6 bases from V and 5 from J, leaving 16 bases between them. CDR3 in amino acids: CASSYAPGSNEKLFF. The CDR3 DNA is TGTGCCAGCAGTTACGCCCCGGGATCGAATGAAAAACTGTTTTTT.

This clone was seen only a few times. The chain has TRBV6-5 and TRBJ1-5; D unclear. The CDR3 runs 16 residues. The V and J ends lost 0 bases and 2 bases respectively, with 11 bases between them. Germline V gene lookup returns CDR1 MNHEY and CDR2 SVGAGI. The CDR3 nucleotides read TGTGCCAGCAGTTACTCGAGGTCGGCAGGCAATCAGCCCCAGCATTTT. It translates to CASSYSRSAGNQPQHF.

This chain joins TRBV18 and TRBJ1-4; D remains unclear. Germline loops: CDR1 KGHSH, CDR2 LQKENI. V lost 3 bases, J lost 7 bases, and 18 bases lay in between. The CDR3 runs 16 residues. CDR3: CASSPYRSARGEKLFF. In DNA, the CDR3 is TGTGCCAGCTCACCGTACAGATCGGCAAGAGGTGAAAAACTGTTTTTT.

This clone has a single count. This sequence joins TRBV10-3 and TRBJ2-7; D unclear. The CDR3 has 11 amino acids. Trimming left V 8 bases short and J 4 bases short, with 9 bases between. Germline V gene lookup returns CDR1 ENHRY and CDR2 SYGVKD. DNA of the CDR3: TGTGCCATCGCAAAAGGGTACGAGCAGTACTTC. Protein product: CAIAKGYEQYF.

This clone was picked up a small number of times. This chain links TRBV5-5 with TRBJ2-7; D gene ambiguous. Between the trimmed V and J ends, which lost 4 bases and 0 bases, there was a span of 11 bases. The CDR3 spans 14 residues. Germline values: CDR1 SGHKS, CDR2 YYEKEE (reference sequence). Here the CDR3 reads CASSLKTSSYEQYF. The CDR3 coding sequence is TGTGCCAGCAGCCTGAAGACCTCCTCCTACGAGCAGTACTTC.

The chain combines TRBV9 with TRBJ2-3; TRBD2 aligns across 11 bases. This CDR3 has 16 residues. Germline V gene sequence: CDR1 SGDLS, CDR2 YYNGEE. The junction had 4 bases not matched to a gene; V was cut back by 2 bases and J by 2 bases. CDR3 DNA sequence: TGTGCCAGCAGCGTTGGGACTAGCGGCTTCACAGATACGCAGTATTTT. This translates into CASSVGTSGFTDTQYF.

The chain joins TRBV5-1 to TRBJ1-1; D gene uncertain. The CDR3 has 14 amino acids. The V gene's germline CDR1 is SGHRS and CDR2 YFSETQ. Trimming cost V 1 base and J 2 bases, with 9 bases left between them. The CDR3 nucleotides read TGCGCCAGCAGCTTGCCCGACCTAAACACTGAAGCTTTCTTT. This encodes CASSLPDLNTEAFF.

This chain links TRBV10-1 with TRBJ2-7; 8 nucleotides line up with TRBD2. The ends lost 2 bases at V and 6 bases at J; junction bases unmatched: 3. The CDR3 loop spans 13 amino acids. Germline CDR1 is WNHNN and CDR2 is SYGVQD (reference sequence). The chain's CDR3 is CASSEQRGTEQYF. CDR3 sequence (DNA): TGCGCCAGCAGTGAGCAGCGGGGGACCGAGCAGTACTTC.

The chain combines TRBV4-2 with TRBJ1-1; no firm D call. The CDR3 length is 14 residues. CDR1 is LGHNA and CDR2 is YNFKEQ in the germline V gene. The V end lost 2 bases, the J end lost 1 base, and 8 bases lay between the germline ends. The CDR3 sequence: CASSQRQENTEAFF. The CDR3 region has the DNA TGTGCCAGCAGCCAACGTCAGGAGAACACTGAAGCTTTCTTT.

V is TRBV7-9 and J is TRBJ2-3, with 9 bases lining up with TRBD2. After removal of 1 base from V and 6 bases from J, the junction contained 8 bases not matched to a gene. CDR3 length: 16 residues. Germline loops: CDR1 SEHNR, CDR2 FQNEAQ (reference sequence). The CDR3 sequence is CASSLGLAGVRDTQYF. DNA for the CDR3: TGTGCCAGCAGCTTAGGATTAGCGGGAGTGAGGGATACGCAGTATTTT.